Listed below are T cell receptor beta chains from one sample, sequenced in a study of blood T cell repertoires in COVID-19. This table comes from immunoSEQ multiplex PCR, and its TCRdb copy is limited to in-frame clones, with some not included. The sample has about 290,000 clones; 85% are singletons. The specimen sequenced was peripheral blood. The receptor source for this set is a woman in her forties or fifties with active or convalescent COVID-19. CDR3s include the opening cysteine and the closing phenylalanine or tryptophan.

j_gene | v_gene | CDR3aa
TRBJ2-1 | TRBV6-6 | CASSSWTGQGEQFF
TRBJ2-7 | TRBV19 | CASSVTGVEQYF
TRBJ2-3 | TRBV5-1 | CASSLNRGGDTQYF
TRBJ2-3 | TRBV5-1 | CASSPAEASTDTQYF
TRBJ2-1 | TRBV5-4 | CASNPIAGGSYNEQFF
TRBJ1-5 | TRBV9 | CASSVGWRGEPQHF
TRBJ2-3 | TRBV5-4 | CASSLAGTGVTGTQYF
TRBJ1-1 | TRBV7-2 | CASSPRTGVNTEAFF
TRBJ1-1 | TRBV12-5 | CASGLAGTGGEAFF
TRBJ1-2 | TRBV2 | CASSDRVLIYGYTF
TRBJ1-4 | TRBV19 | CASSSSATITNEKLFF
TRBJ2-3 | TRBV4-1 | CASSQDLGQEPGDTQYF
TRBJ2-1 | TRBV12-5 | CASGQAGGYNEQFF
TRBJ2-1 | TRBV2 | CASSEGRNEQFF
TRBJ1-4 | TRBV19 | CASSMEGLGEKLFF
TRBJ2-1 | TRBV19 | CASSFSGRYNEQFF
TRBJ1-2 | TRBV18 | CASSPPAEDYGYTF
TRBJ1-5 | TRBV19 | CASSDPTQGPRFQPQHF
TRBJ2-5 | TRBV27 | CASSSLSGQGETQYF
TRBJ1-2 | TRBV3-1/TRBV3-2 | CASSLSDRDYGYTF
TRBJ1-1 | TRBV11-1 | CASSWGTAPNTEAFF
TRBJ2-7 | TRBV11-2 | CASSSRDRGREQYF
TRBJ1-1 | TRBV19 | CACQKRLADLSTEAFF
TRBJ1-2 | TRBV2 | CASSDVSRNYGYTF
TRBJ2-7 | TRBV6-6 | CASSPTDRAQYF
TRBJ1-5 | TRBV15 | CATSTWAAHSNQPQHF
TRBJ2-7 | TRBV7-3 | CASSQSSGVYEQYF
TRBJ2-5 | TRBV7-2 | CASSLRQGLQETQYF
TRBJ2-7 | TRBV9 | CASSVGQGTSGPYEQYF
TRBJ2-7 | TRBV25-1 | CASSYRLGGYEQYF
TRBJ2-7 | TRBV2 | CASSGSGIPHEQYF
TRBJ2-7 | TRBV5-1 | CASSLAPGSATYEQYF
TRBJ1-6 | TRBV14 | CASSQVTGLGSPLHF
TRBJ1-1 | TRBV2 | CASSAVWGGGTEAFF
TRBJ2-1 | TRBV4-1 | CPSSRPDREMGNEQFF
TRBJ1-6 | TRBV5-1 | CASSLAGYGSPLHF
TRBJ2-1 | TRBV13 | CASSSGLARLLRAPYNEQFF
TRBJ2-1 | TRBV7-9 | CASSLAGLAGGSYNEQFF
TRBJ2-7 | TRBV28 | CASSFGTSLPTEQYF
TRBJ1-6 | TRBV6-5 | CASRNGRVPPSPLHF
TRBJ2-1 | TRBV9 | CASSVGRLAGASYNEQFF
TRBJ2-2 | TRBV5-4 | CASSLAPTGELFF
TRBJ2-5 | TRBV5-1 | CASSSGQAQETQYF
TRBJ2-7 | TRBV6-2/TRBV6-3 | CASSFLPDREAEQYF
TRBJ1-4 | TRBV18 | CASSPYEGGEKLFF
TRBJ1-4 | TRBV19 | CASRVPNEKLFF
TRBJ1-1 | TRBV19 | CASSMGQGETEAFF
TRBJ2-1 | TRBV27 | CASSLLSGRGNEQFF
TRBJ2-1 | TRBV4-2 | CASSQGLAGAHEQFF
TRBJ2-1 | TRBV27 | CASSGLAGGGEQFF
TRBJ2-2 | TRBV9 | CASSLRAGVNTGELFF
TRBJ2-3 | TRBV7-8 | CASTRRRLAGTDTQYF
TRBJ1-5 | TRBV11-2 | CASSLGRSSNQPQHF
TRBJ1-3 | TRBV27 | CASGYSKDTIYF